Below are 15 T cell receptor beta chains sequenced from a single sample in a study of breast tumors, draining lymph nodes, adjacent tissues. TCRdb called the multiplex PCR reads again in MiXCR, with one record for every CDR3 protein. The repertoire has about 180,000 distinct CDR3 sequences, 25% to 40% of them found once; the top ten carry roughly 3.8%. Breast cancer patients provided tissue from their axillary draining lymph nodes. The sample taken for sequencing was axillary lymph node tissue. The receptors were gathered from a female donor with breast cancer. Some clones in this sample may be carry-over from other donors' samples.

As regards this clonotype: A much larger clone lies one base from this, so it may be a read error. V usage is TRBV6-1 and J usage is TRBJ2-3, with 8 bases that match TRBD2. With 5 bases clipped from V and 2 bases from J, the junction kept 9 bases outside the gene matches. Germline lookup yields CDR1 MNHNS and CDR2 SASEGT. This CDR3 has 16 amino acids. CDR3 region: CASSPKKAGDTDTQYF. In nucleotides, the CDR3 is TGTGCCAGCAGTCCCAAAAAAGCGGGGGACACAGATACGCAGTATTTT.

V gene TRBV2 combines with J gene TRBJ2-2; 7 bases are shared with TRBD1. The V segment lost 8 bases and the J segment 8 bases; nucleotides outside the gene matches: 14. The germline V gene has CDR1 SNHLY and CDR2 FYNNEI. The CDR3 loop spans 15 amino acids. The CDR3, as DNA: TGTGCCAGCTTAGAAGGACAGGTTAGCACAGGGGAGCTGTTTTTT. Protein sequence: CASLEGQVSTGELFF.

The sample holds many counts of this clonotype. The V and J genes are TRBV5-1 and TRBJ2-2, with 7 bases identical to TRBD2. This CDR3 has 14 residues. In germline, CDR1 is SGHRS, CDR2 YFSETQ. V gave up 5 bases and J gave up 3 bases; unmatched junction bases: 4. DNA of the CDR3: TGCGCCAGCAGTGGCCGGGGGGACACCGGGGAGCTGTTTTTT. Translating it yields CASSGRGDTGELFF.

This clonotype has ten or more counts. This may come from a read error, since a much larger clone is one base off. Here the CDR3 reads CASSLEWTPSPLHF. CDR3 in DNA: TGTGCCAGCAGCTTAGAATGGACACCCTCACCCCTCCACTTT. The gene calls are TRBV11-2 and TRBJ1-6, with D tentatively TRBD1 (5 bases). V gave up 0 bases and J gave up 10 bases, with 10 bases separating them. The V gene's germline CDR1 is SGHAT and CDR2 FQNNGV. This CDR3 is built from 14 residues.

With regard to this clonotype: A much bigger clone sits one base away, suggesting this may be a read error. V usage is TRBV6-5 and J usage is TRBJ2-3; 7 bases map to TRBD2. Unmatched junction bases numbered 5, after V lost 4 bases and J lost 1 base. CDR3 size: 15 residues. In germline, CDR1 is MNHEY, CDR2 SVGAGI. The CDR3 region is CASSCSSGGTDTQYF. CDR3 DNA sequence: TGTGCCAGCAGTTGCTCCAGCGGGGGCACAGATACGCAGTATTTT.

The rearrangement joins TRBV3-1 to TRBJ1-2; D is unclear. V was clipped by 2 bases and J by 4 bases, with 14 bases between them. From germline, CDR1 is LGHDT and CDR2 YNNKEL (reference sequence). The CDR3 sequence is 15 residues long. The CDR3 here is CASSQSLDSVYGYTF. Here the CDR3 DNA reads TGTGCCAGCAGCCAATCTCTGGACTCAGTCTATGGCTACACCTTC.

In this sample, this clonotype turned up many times. The chain links TRBV4-3 to TRBJ2-1; D ambiguous. V was pared by 0 bases and J by 0 bases, with 6 bases between. There are 15 residues in the CDR3. The germline V gene has CDR1 LGHNA and CDR2 YSLEER. CDR3 protein: CASSQELSSYNEQFF. CDR3 sequence (DNA): TGCGCCAGCAGCCAAGAGTTGAGCTCCTACAATGAGCAGTTCTTC.

The chain employs TRBV29-1 and TRBJ1-3; possibly TRBD1 for D (6 bases). CDR3 length: 15 residues. Looked up from germline, CDR1 is SQVTM and CDR2 is ANQGSEA. Deletions cut 2 bases from V and 0 bases from J, with 11 bases between. The DNA of the CDR3 is TGCAGCGTTGAAATAGGGGGAATCTCTGGAAACACCATATATTTT. Protein product: CSVEIGGISGNTIYF. Looking up the rest from reference TRBV29-1 and TRBJ1-3 gives the full variable domain: SAVISQKPSRDICQRGTSLTIQCQVDSQVTMMFWYRQQPGQSLTLIATANQGSEATYESGFVIDKFPISRPNLTFSTLTVSNMSPEDSSIYLCSVEIGGISGNTIYFGEGSWLTVV.

About this clonotype itself: One end of the junction fails to match germline, which may point to a read error. The rearrangement links TRBV5-1 to TRBJ1-4, with 12 bases that match TRBD1. The CDR3 is 18 amino acids. Germline CDR1 is SGHRS and CDR2 is YFSETQ. CDR3: CASNFLGGQGATNEKLSF. The DNA for the CDR3 is TGCGCCAGCAACTTCCTAGGGGGACAGGGGGCAACTAATGAAAAACTGTCTTTT. The full variable domain, rest sourced from reference TRBV5-1 and TRBJ1-4, is KAGVTQTPRYLIKTRGQQVTLSCSPISGHRSVSWYQQTPGQGLQFLFEYFSETQRNKGNFPGRFSGRQFSNSRSEMNVSTLELGDSALYLCASNFLGGQGATNEKLSFGSGTQLSVL.

As to this clonotype: One end of the junction is discordant with germline, which a read error may explain. DNA of the CDR3: TGTGCCAGCAGTGAAACCCGGGACAAAGTTCGCTTC. Protein: CASSETRDKVRF. This sequence joins TRBV2 and TRBJ2-5; possibly TRBD1 for D (6 bases). Looked up from germline, CDR1 is SNHLY and CDR2 is FYNNEI. The CDR3 has 12 amino acids.

At least ten counts were recorded for this clonotype. The junction departs from germline at one end; a sequencing error may be responsible. The chain uses TRBV19 and TRBJ1-4, with D possibly matching TRBD1 (6 bases). Per the germline V gene, CDR1 is LNHDA and CDR2 is SQIVND (reference sequence). The CDR3 has 15 residues. The CDR3 nucleotides read TGTGCCAGTAGTATAGCGAGGGGGATGGCAGTCTGCCTCTCTTTT. Its protein product is CASSIARGMAVCLSF.

In its sample, this clonotype was seen a few times. The chain employs TRBV10-1 and TRBJ1-1; 9 bases align to TRBD1. The CDR3 is made up of 15 amino acids. J lost 0 bases, V lost 5 bases, and 4 bases had no gene match. Germline CDR1 and CDR2: WNHNN and SYGVQD (reference sequence). The CDR3 DNA is TGCGCCAGCAGTTACGGACAGGGGATGAACACTGAAGCTTTCTTT. Its translation: CASSYGQGMNTEAFF.

The sample holds many counts of this clonotype. The chain joins TRBV27 to TRBJ1-6, with D hard to call. This CDR3 contains 14 residues. Per the germline V gene, CDR1 is MNHEY and CDR2 is SMNVEV (reference sequence). V dropped 6 bases and J dropped 2 bases, with 8 bases sitting between them. The CDR3: CASRLQTYNSPLHF. CDR3 DNA sequence: TGTGCCAGCAGACTCCAGACCTATAATTCACCCCTCCACTTT.

This clonotype was counted many times. This chain joins TRBV12-3 or TRBV12-4 and TRBJ1-2; 7 bases match TRBD1. The CDR3 sequence is 15 residues long. Unmatched junction bases numbered 15, after V lost 6 bases and J lost 8 bases. The chain's CDR3 is CASSLHIGGQSGYTF. CDR3 DNA sequence: TGTGCCAGCAGCCTACACATCGGGGGACAGAGCGGCTACACCTTC.

The chain combines TRBV6-6 with TRBJ1-2; D might be TRBD1 (5 bases). The CDR3 loop spans 12 amino acids. V lost 2 bases and J lost 13, with 14 bases in between. The germline V gene encodes CDR1 MNHNY and CDR2 SVGAGI (reference sequence). CDR3 coding DNA: TGTGCCAGCAGTTACCCGCAGGGACTTCCCACCTTC. This encodes CASSYPQGLPTF.